This T cell receptor beta chain derives from a study of human T cells and chemical hapten exposure. Indicated time point: patch test 3, about 24 weeks after DPC sensitization. Treatment: therapeutic diphenylcyclopropenone sensitization with weekly scalp DPC. Germline V gene lookup returns CDR1 DFQATT and CDR2 SNEGSKA (reference sequence). Trimming took off 1 base at V and 0 bases at J, with 11 bases between the two ends. The CDR3 contains 15 residues. Each CDR3 protein gets one entry after TCRdb re-called the RACE reads with MiXCR. The table records 180,000 or so distinct CDR3 sequences, about 25% of them present only once.

This TCR came from a woman between 40 and 55 years old with alopecia areata. Some clones in this sample may be carry-over from other donors' samples. The material was whole blood, obtained in connection with sensitization to the hapten diphenylcyclopropenone (DPC). The chain combines TRBV20-1 with TRBJ2-3; D is perhaps TRBD2 (6 bases). The CDR3 DNA reads as TGCAGTGCTAGAGTCCTCAGCGGGAGCACAGATACGCAGTATTTT. The encoded protein is CSARVLSGSTDTQYF.